Detailed here is one T cell receptor (beta chain). The antigen is undetermined. The assay was immunoSEQ multiplex PCR, and TCRdb's table has in-frame clones only and misses some. Among 16,000 or so clones listed, around 90% were seen once. The sample originates from a study of T cell repertoires in ileal Crohn's disease. Study background: Every patient was operated on for stricturing (61%) or penetrating (39%) complications. Postoperative therapy was given to about half: some eleven thiopurines, fewer than 20 anti-TNF agents. Findings of the study overall: Clonality above 26.8% at surgery always came with endoscopic recurrence. Compared with CD4 T cells, sorted CD8 cells carried more expanded clones.

There are 15 residues in the CDR3. In germline, CDR1 is SGHDN, CDR2 FVKESK. The V end lost 3 bases, the J end lost 0 bases, and 8 bases lay between the germline ends. Time point meaning: inflamed ileum from the surgical specimen. The receptor comes from an adult with Crohn's disease. The rearrangement uses TRBV14 and TRBJ2-2; D unresolved. The sequenced material came from ileal tissue. Here the CDR3 DNA reads TGTGCCAGCAGCCAGGGCAGCGCGAACACCGGGGAGCTGTTTTTT. It specifies CASSQGSANTGELFF. The full variable domain, rest sourced from reference TRBV14 and TRBJ2-2, is EAGVTQFPSHSVIEKGQTVTLRCDPISGHDNLYWYRRVMGKEIKFLLHFVKESKQDESGMPNNRFLAERTGGTYSTLKVQPAELEDSGVYFCASSQGSANTGELFFGEGSRLTVL.